These 23 T cell receptor beta chains came from one sample sequenced in a study of cytomegalovirus exposure and HLA in healthy donors. In the PCR, 60 Vbeta and 13 Jbeta primers were used. Libraries were prepared by immunoSEQ multiplex PCR; TCRdb keeps only in-frame clonotypes and omits some of them. The repertoire holds about 150,000 clones, over 60% seen once, with around an eighth in the top ten. Sequencing was performed on PBMCs. The receptors derive from a man aged 40-55 years in good health and CMV-seropositive.

The J gene is TRBJ2-3, the V gene TRBV27, with D tentatively TRBD2 (6 bases). This CDR3 region has 16 residues. Trimming shortened V by 5 bases and J by 2 bases, and 17 bases separated the two germline ends. Germline assignment: CDR1 MNHEY and CDR2 SMNVEV (reference sequence). In nucleotides, the CDR3 is TGTGCCAGCAGTCCTATATGGGCGGGGCTCACAGATACGCAGTATTTT. It is translated as CASSPIWAGLTDTQYF.

V gene TRBV4-3 combines with J gene TRBJ2-3; D might be TRBD2 (6 bases). This CDR3 comprises 16 residues. In germline, CDR1 is LGHNA, CDR2 YSLEER. V lost 0 bases and J 5 bases, leaving 15 bases between the germline ends. The DNA of the CDR3 is TGCGCCAGCAGCCAAGAGACTAGATCGCAGCGAGATACGCAGTATTTT. Encoded protein: CASSQETRSQRDTQYF.

V is TRBV6-4 and J is TRBJ1-3, with a possible D match to TRBD1 (5 bases). The germline V gene encodes CDR1 MRHNA and CDR2 SNTAGT. Trimming cost V 11 bases and J 0 bases, with 11 bases left between them. The CDR3 runs 13 residues. CDR3 region: CAGDSSSGNTIYF. As DNA, the CDR3 is TGTGCCGGCGACAGTAGCTCTGGAAACACCATATATTTT.

In its sample, this clone was seen once. The V call is TRBV19, the J call TRBJ1-3; 7 nucleotides match TRBD1. The CDR3 consists of 17 residues. Per germline, CDR1 LNHDA and CDR2 SQIVND (reference sequence). The J segment lost 4 bases and the V segment lost 5 bases, leaving 14 bases of the junction unmatched. The CDR3, as DNA: TGTGCCAGTAGTCCGGGGATACAGGGGTCCCTAGGAAACACCATATATTTT. Its protein is CASSPGIQGSLGNTIYF.

The CDR3 here is CASSDGLGQYF. The CDR3 DNA reads as TGTGCCAGCAGTGACGGACTTGGGCAGTACTTC. This chain joins TRBV6-5 and TRBJ2-7, with D maybe TRBD2 (5 bases). The CDR3 is 11 residues long. The V and J ends lost 5 bases and 9 bases respectively, with 11 bases between them. Per the germline V gene, CDR1 is MNHEY and CDR2 is SVGAGI.

This clone came up a few times. The CDR3 DNA follows: TGTGCCAGCAGCTCAGAAGGGACTAGCGGATTAGATACGCAGTATTTT. This sequence encodes CASSSEGTSGLDTQYF. The chain recombines TRBV5-4 with TRBJ2-3, with 11 bases lining up with TRBD2. Germline-derived CDR1 and CDR2 are SGHNT and YYREEE (reference sequence). The CDR3 is 16 residues long. The V and J ends lost 3 bases and 5 bases, in that order; junction bases with no gene match: 8.

This sequence joins TRBV7-2 and TRBJ1-3; tentatively, D is TRBD1 (6 bases). The CDR3 spans 16 residues. Germline V gene lookup returns CDR1 SGHTA and CDR2 FQGNSA. Trimming took off 2 bases at V and 2 bases at J, with 13 bases between the two ends. In nucleotides, the CDR3 is TGTGCCAGCAGCTTAAACCCGACAGGCGCTGGAAACACCATATATTTT. It is translated as CASSLNPTGAGNTIYF.

This clone has only one observation. This rearrangement joins TRBV4-2 to TRBJ2-5, with D perhaps TRBD1 (5 bases). V was shortened by 0 bases and J by 5 bases, with 10 bases between the two germline ends. Germline V gene lookup returns CDR1 LGHNA and CDR2 YNFKEQ. The CDR3 is made up of 14 amino acids. The CDR3 loop reads CASSQERKGETQYF. The CDR3 DNA reads TGTGCCAGCAGCCAAGAGAGGAAGGGGGAGACCCAGTACTTC.

This chain joins TRBV10-3 and TRBJ2-3; tentatively, D is TRBD2 (6 bases). CDR1 is ENHRY and CDR2 is SYGVKD in the germline V gene. CDR3 length equals 15 residues. The V gene lost 3 bases and the J gene lost 2 bases, with 12 bases spanning the gap. This CDR3 is CAISDSRTITDTQYF. Written as DNA, the CDR3 is TGTGCCATCAGTGATTCGCGGACTATCACAGATACGCAGTATTTT.

To note about this clone: The sample has other DNA sequences that encode this CDR3 too. J is TRBJ1-2 and V is TRBV7-9; maybe TRBD1 (6 bases). The CDR3 has 13 amino acids. Germline lookup yields CDR1 SEHNR and CDR2 FQNEAQ (reference sequence). The ends were cut back, 5 bases at V and 2 bases at J, with 9 bases in the middle. CDR3 sequence (DNA): TGTGCCAGCAGCCGTGACAGGAACTATGGCTACACCTTC. This gives the protein CASSRDRNYGYTF.

The chain has TRBV7-8 and TRBJ2-1; 9 positions agree with TRBD2. CDR1 is SGHVS, CDR2 FQNEAQ, per germline. The CDR3 is made up of 17 amino acids. J was trimmed by 4 bases and V by 1 base; bases with no gene match: 8. CDR3 sequence (DNA): TGTGCCAGCAGCTTAGGCGGGCGGGAGGGCCAATACAATGAGCAGTTCTTC. Its translation is CASSLGGREGQYNEQFF.

This clone was counted between two and nine times. The chain carries TRBV7-6 and TRBJ2-1; 7 bases are a match to TRBD2. Germline lookup yields CDR1 SGHVS and CDR2 FNYEAQ. The CDR3 covers 16 residues. With V trimmed by 0 bases and J by 3 bases, 5 bases remained unmatched. The CDR3 DNA reads TGTGCCAGCAGCTTAGCGCGGGCTAGCGGCTACAATGAGCAGTTCTTC. This sequence encodes CASSLARASGYNEQFF.

The genes are TRBV7-2 and TRBJ2-1; D may be TRBD2 (7 bases). Germline V CDR1 and CDR2: SGHTA, FQGNSA. The CDR3 is made up of 16 amino acids. V gave up 5 bases and J gave up 3 bases, with 17 bases separating them. CDR3 nucleotides: TGTGCCAGCAGCCCAGGGGCGGGAGATGACTACAATGAGCAGTTCTTC. This sequence encodes CASSPGAGDDYNEQFF.

V usage is TRBV29-1 and J usage is TRBJ2-1; tentative D call: TRBD2 (5 bases). CDR1 and CDR2 (germline): SQVTM, ANQGSEA. CDR3 size: 14 residues. The germline V and J ends were trimmed by 8 bases and 0 bases, with 14 bases remaining between them. CDR3: CSSREPSSYNEQFF. CDR3 DNA sequence: TGCAGCTCGAGGGAGCCCAGCTCCTACAATGAGCAGTTCTTC.

The chain uses TRBV30 and TRBJ1-2; D gene unclear. The germline V gene has CDR1 GTSNPN and CDR2 SVGIG (reference sequence). The CDR3 consists of 13 residues. V gave up 7 bases and J gave up 1 base, with 13 bases separating them. Here the CDR3 DNA reads TGTGCCTTTACCCTCGGGAGTAACTATGGCTACACCTTC. Residues: CAFTLGSNYGYTF.

This chain joins TRBV7-9 and TRBJ2-5, with D possibly TRBD2 on 6 matching bases. The germline CDR1 and CDR2 sequences are SEHNR and FQNEAQ (reference sequence). This CDR3 is built from 15 residues. The V and J ends lost 5 bases and 5 bases respectively, with 18 bases between them. The CDR3 reads CASSVGLLGMETQYF. The CDR3 bases are TGTGCCAGCAGCGTCGGACTATTGGGGATGGAGACCCAGTACTTC.

This clone was picked up a small number of times. The chain has TRBV7-9 and TRBJ2-2; possibly TRBD1 for D (7 bases). This CDR3 contains 19 residues. Germline CDR1 reads SEHNR; CDR2 reads FQNEAQ (reference sequence). The V end was cut by 2 bases, the J end by 4 bases, with 23 bases between. The CDR3 loop reads CASSLYRWRDRESTGELFF. CDR3 in DNA: TGTGCCAGCAGCTTATATAGGTGGAGGGACAGAGAAAGCACCGGGGAGCTGTTTTTT.

The V call is TRBV28, the J call TRBJ2-5; 8 positions match TRBD1. The ends lost 8 bases at V and 4 bases at J; junction bases unmatched: 9. Germline assignment: CDR1 MDHEN and CDR2 SYDVKM. CDR3 length: 14 residues. CDR3 sequence (DNA): TGTGCCAGCGACGACAGGGGTACGGCAGAGACCCAGTACTTC. It translates to CASDDRGTAETQYF.

V usage is TRBV11-3 and J usage is TRBJ2-3; 7 positions agree with TRBD2. V gave up 5 bases and J gave up 0 bases; unmatched junction bases: 11. The germline V gene has CDR1 SGHNT and CDR2 YENEEA. CDR3 length: 17 amino acids. CDR3 in amino acids: CASSQPSTSRSTDTQYF. CDR3 DNA sequence: TGTGCCAGCAGCCAACCCTCGACTAGCCGAAGCACAGATACGCAGTATTTT.

This clone came up a few times. The chain couples TRBV27 to TRBJ2-7, with TRBD2 matching over 10 bases. The CDR3 totals 16 residues. V trimming: 2 bases; J trimming: 3 bases; junction bases outside the gene matches: 7. Germline V gene lookup returns CDR1 MNHEY and CDR2 SMNVEV (reference sequence). The CDR3 region is CASSLTGLANVYEQYF. DNA of the CDR3: TGTGCCAGCAGTTTAACGGGACTAGCGAACGTCTACGAGCAGTACTTC.

The rearrangement uses TRBV14 and TRBJ2-7, with D possibly being TRBD2 (5 bases). CDR3 length: 13 residues. V lost 1 base to trimming and J lost 6 bases, with 10 bases between them. In germline, CDR1 is SGHDN, CDR2 FVKESK. The CDR3 DNA reads TGTGCCAGCAGCCAAGTTACGGGATCCGAGCAGTACTTC. It is translated as CASSQVTGSEQYF.

The chain uses TRBV5-1 and TRBJ1-6; 7 nucleotides line up with TRBD1. The germline gives CDR1 SGHRS, CDR2 YFSETQ. V trimming: 4 bases; J trimming: 8 bases; junction bases outside the gene matches: 9. This CDR3 region has 15 residues. The CDR3 region has the DNA TGCGCCAGCAGCACCGCGACAGGGCGTGATTCACCCCTCCACTTT. Translating gives CASSTATGRDSPLHF.

The J gene is TRBJ1-5, the V gene TRBV28; D is perhaps TRBD1 (5 bases). From germline, CDR1 is MDHEN and CDR2 SYDVKM. This CDR3 contains 13 residues. Trimming cost V 5 bases and J 4 bases, with 9 bases left between them. CDR3 in DNA: TGTGCCAGCAGTCGGGACTATAATCAGCCCCAGCATTTT. Residues: CASSRDYNQPQHF.